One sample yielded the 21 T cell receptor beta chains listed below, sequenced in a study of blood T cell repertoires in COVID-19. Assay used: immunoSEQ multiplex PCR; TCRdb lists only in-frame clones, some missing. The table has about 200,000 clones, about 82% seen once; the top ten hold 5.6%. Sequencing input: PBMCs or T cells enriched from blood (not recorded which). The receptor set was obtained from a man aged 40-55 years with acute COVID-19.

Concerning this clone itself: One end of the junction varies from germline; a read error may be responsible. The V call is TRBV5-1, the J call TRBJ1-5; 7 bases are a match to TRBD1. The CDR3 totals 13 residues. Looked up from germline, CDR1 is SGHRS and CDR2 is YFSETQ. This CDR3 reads CASSLKDREFTPF. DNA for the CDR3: TGCGCCAGCAGCTTGAAAGACAGGGAGTTTACCCCTTTT.

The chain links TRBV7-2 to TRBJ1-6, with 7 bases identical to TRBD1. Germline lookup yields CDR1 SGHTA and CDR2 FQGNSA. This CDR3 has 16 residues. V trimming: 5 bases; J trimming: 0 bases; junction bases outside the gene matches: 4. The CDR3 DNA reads TGTGCCAGCAGCCCACAGGGGAGCTCCTATAATTCACCCCTCCACTTT. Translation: CASSPQGSSYNSPLHF.

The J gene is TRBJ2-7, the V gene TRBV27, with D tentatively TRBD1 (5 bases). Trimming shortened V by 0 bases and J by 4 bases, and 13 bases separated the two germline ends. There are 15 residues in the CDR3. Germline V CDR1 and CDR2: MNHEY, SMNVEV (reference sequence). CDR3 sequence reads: CASSLSHNPGYEQYF. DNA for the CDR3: TGTGCCAGCAGTTTATCCCACAACCCAGGGTACGAGCAGTACTTC.

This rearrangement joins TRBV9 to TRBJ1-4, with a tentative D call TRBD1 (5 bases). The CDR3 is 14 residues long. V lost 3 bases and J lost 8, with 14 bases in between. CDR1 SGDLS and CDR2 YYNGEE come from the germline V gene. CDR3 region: CASSATQGGEKLFF. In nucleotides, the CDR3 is TGTGCCAGCAGCGCTACTCAGGGAGGCGAAAAACTGTTTTTT.

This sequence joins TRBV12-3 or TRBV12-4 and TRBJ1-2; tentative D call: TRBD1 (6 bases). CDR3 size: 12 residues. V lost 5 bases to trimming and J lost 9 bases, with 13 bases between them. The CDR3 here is CASSEQGRRYTF. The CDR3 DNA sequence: TGTGCCAGCAGTGAACAGGGTCGACGCTACACCTTC.

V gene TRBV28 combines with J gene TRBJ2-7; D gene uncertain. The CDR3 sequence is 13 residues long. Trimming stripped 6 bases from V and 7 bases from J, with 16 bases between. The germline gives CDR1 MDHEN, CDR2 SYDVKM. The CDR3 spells CASRLPPGLEQYF. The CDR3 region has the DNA TGTGCCAGCAGGTTACCCCCCGGTTTAGAGCAGTACTTC. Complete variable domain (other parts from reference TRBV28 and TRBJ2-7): DVKVTQSSRYLVKRTGEKVFLECVQDMDHENMFWYRQDPGLGLRLIYFSYDVKMKEKGDIPEGYSVSREKKERFSLILESASTNQTSMYLCASRLPPGLEQYFGPGTRLTVT.

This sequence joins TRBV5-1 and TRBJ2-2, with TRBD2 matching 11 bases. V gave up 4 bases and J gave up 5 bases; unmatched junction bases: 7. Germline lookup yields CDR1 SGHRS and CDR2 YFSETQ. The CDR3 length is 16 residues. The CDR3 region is CASSVSGTSGTGELFF. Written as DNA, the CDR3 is TGCGCCAGCAGCGTAAGCGGGACTAGCGGAACCGGGGAGCTGTTTTTT.

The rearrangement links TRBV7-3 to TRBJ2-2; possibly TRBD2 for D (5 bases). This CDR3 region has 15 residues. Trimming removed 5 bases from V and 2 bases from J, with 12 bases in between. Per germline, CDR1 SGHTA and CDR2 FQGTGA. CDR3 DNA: TGTGCCAGCAGCCTTGCGGGCCCTAACACCGGGGAGCTGTTTTTT. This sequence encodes CASSLAGPNTGELFF.

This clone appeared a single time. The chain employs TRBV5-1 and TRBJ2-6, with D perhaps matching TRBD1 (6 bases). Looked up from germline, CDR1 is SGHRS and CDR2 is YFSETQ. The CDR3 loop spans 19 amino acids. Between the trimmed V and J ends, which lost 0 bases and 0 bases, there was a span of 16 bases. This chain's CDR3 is CASSLAAGVPISGANVLTF. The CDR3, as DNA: TGCGCCAGCAGCTTGGCCGCAGGGGTTCCTATCTCTGGGGCCAACGTCCTGACTTTC.

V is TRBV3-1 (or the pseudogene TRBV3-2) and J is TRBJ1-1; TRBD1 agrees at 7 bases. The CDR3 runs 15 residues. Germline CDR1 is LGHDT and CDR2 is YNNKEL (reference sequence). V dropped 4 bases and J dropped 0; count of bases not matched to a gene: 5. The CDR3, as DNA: TGTGCCAGCAGCCCGGGACAGTCAATGAACACTGAAGCTTTCTTT. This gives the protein CASSPGQSMNTEAFF.

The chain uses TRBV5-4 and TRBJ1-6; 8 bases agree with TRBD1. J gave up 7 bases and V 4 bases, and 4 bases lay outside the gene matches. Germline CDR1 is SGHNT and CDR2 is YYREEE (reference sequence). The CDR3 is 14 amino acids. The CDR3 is CASSKDRANSPLHF. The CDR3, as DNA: TGTGCCAGCAGCAAGGACAGGGCCAATTCACCCCTCCACTTT.

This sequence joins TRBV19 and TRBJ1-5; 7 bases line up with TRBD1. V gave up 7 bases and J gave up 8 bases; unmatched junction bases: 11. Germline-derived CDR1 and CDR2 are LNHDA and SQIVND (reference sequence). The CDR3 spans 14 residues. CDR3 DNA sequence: TGTGCCAGTACCCGCGCCGGACAGGTCAAGCCCCAGCATTTT. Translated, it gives CASTRAGQVKPQHF.

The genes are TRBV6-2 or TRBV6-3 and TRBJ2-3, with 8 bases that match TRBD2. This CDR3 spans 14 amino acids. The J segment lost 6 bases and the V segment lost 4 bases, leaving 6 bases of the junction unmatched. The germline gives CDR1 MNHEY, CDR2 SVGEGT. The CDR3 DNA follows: TGTGCCAGCAGTTCCAGCGGGAGTCGGGATACGCAGTATTTT. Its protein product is CASSSSGSRDTQYF.

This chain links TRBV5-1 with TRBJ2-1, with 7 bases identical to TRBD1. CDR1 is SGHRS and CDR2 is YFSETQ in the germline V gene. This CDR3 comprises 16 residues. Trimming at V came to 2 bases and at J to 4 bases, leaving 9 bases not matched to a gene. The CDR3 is CASSFSGTEIYNEQFF. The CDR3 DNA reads TGCGCCAGCAGCTTCTCCGGGACAGAGATTTACAATGAGCAGTTCTTC.

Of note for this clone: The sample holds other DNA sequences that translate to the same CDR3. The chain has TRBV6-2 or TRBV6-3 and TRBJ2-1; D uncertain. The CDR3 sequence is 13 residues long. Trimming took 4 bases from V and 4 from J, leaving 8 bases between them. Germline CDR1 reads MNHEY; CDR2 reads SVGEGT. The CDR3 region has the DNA TGTGCCAGCAGTTTGGGCCAATACAATGAGCAGTTCTTC. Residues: CASSLGQYNEQFF.

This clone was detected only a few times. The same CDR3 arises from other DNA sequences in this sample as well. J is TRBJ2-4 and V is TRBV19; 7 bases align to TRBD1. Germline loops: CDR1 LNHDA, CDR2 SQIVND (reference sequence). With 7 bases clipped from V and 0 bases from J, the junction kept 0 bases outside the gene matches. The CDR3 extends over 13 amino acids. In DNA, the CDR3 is TGTGCCAGTACAGGGGGAGCCAAAAACATTCAGTACTTC. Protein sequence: CASTGGAKNIQYF. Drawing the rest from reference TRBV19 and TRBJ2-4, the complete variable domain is DGGITQSPKYLFRKEGQNVTLSCEQNLNHDAMYWYRQDPGQGLRLIYYSQIVNDFQKGDIAEGYSVSREKKESFPLTVTSAQKNPTAFYLCASTGGAKNIQYFGAGTRLSVL.

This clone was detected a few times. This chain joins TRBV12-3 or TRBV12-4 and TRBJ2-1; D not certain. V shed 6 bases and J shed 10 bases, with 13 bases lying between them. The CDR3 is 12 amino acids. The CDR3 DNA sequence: TGTGCCAGCAGCTACGAAAGAGTCGAGCAGTTCTTC. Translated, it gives CASSYERVEQFF.

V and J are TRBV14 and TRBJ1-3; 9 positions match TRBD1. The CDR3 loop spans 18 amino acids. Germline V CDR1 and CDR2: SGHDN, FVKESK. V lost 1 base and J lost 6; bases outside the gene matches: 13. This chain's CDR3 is CASSQAPPPGQGKNTIYF. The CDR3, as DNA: TGTGCCAGCAGCCAAGCCCCTCCCCCGGGACAGGGAAAAAACACCATATATTTT. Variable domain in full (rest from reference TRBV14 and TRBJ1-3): EAGVTQFPSHSVIEKGQTVTLRCDPISGHDNLYWYRRVMGKEIKFLLHFVKESKQDESGMPNNRFLAERTGGTYSTLKVQPAELEDSGVYFCASSQAPPPGQGKNTIYFGEGSWLTVV.

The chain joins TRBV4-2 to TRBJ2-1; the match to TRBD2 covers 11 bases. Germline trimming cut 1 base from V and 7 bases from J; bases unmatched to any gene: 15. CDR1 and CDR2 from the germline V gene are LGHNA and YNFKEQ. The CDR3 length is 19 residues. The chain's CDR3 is CASSQAAVASGRIGNEQFF. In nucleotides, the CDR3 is TGTGCCAGCAGCCAAGCGGCGGTGGCTAGCGGGAGGATCGGGAATGAGCAGTTCTTC.

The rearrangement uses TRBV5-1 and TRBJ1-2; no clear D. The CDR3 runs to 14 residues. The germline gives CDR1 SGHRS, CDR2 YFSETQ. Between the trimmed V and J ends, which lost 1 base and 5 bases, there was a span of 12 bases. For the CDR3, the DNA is TGCGCCAGCAGCTTGATCTCCGGGGAATATGGCTACACCTTC. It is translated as CASSLISGEYGYTF.

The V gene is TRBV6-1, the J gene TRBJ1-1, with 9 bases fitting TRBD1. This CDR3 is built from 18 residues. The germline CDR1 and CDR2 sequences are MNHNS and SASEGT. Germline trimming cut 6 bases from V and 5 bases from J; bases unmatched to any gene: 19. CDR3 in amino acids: CASSEYRPGTGSGTEAFF. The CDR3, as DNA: TGTGCCAGCAGCGAATACCGTCCCGGGACAGGGTCAGGGACTGAAGCTTTCTTT.